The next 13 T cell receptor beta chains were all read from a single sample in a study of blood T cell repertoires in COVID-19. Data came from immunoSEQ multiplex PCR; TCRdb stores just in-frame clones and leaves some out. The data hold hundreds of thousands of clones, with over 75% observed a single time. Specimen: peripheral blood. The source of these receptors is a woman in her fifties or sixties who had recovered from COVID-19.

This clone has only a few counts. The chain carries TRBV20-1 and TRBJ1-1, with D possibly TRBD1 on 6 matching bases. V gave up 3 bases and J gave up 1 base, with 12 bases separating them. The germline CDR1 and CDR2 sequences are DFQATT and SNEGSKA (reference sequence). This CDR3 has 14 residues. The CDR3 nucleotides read TGCAGTGCTAGTAGACAGGCGGCGAACACTGAAGCTTTCTTT. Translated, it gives CSASRQAANTEAFF.

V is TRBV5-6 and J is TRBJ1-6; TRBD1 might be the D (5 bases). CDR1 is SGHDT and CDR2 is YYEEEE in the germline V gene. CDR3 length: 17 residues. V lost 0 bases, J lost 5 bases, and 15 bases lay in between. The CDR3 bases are TGTGCCAGCAGCTTGGTAGCGGGGCCACGACATAATTCACCCCTCCACTTT. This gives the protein CASSLVAGPRHNSPLHF.

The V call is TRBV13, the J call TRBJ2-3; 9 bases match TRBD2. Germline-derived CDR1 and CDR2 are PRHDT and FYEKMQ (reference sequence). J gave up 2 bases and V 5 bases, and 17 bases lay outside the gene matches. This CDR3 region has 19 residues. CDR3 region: CASSPTVYLAGFFTDTQYF. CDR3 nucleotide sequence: TGTGCCAGCAGCCCCACAGTGTATCTAGCGGGGTTTTTCACAGATACGCAGTATTTT. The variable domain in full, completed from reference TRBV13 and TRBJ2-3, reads AAGVIQSPRHLIKEKRETATLKCYPIPRHDTVYWYQQGPGQDPQFLISFYEKMQSDKGSIPDRFSAQQFSDYHSELNMSSLELGDSALYFCASSPTVYLAGFFTDTQYFGPGTRLTVL.

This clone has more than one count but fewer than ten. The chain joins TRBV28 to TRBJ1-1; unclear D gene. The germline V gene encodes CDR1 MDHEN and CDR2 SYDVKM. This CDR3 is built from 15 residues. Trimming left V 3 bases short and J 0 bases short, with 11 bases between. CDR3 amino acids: CASSFAGSLNTEAFF. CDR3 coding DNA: TGTGCCAGCAGTTTCGCGGGCAGTCTGAACACTGAAGCTTTCTTT.

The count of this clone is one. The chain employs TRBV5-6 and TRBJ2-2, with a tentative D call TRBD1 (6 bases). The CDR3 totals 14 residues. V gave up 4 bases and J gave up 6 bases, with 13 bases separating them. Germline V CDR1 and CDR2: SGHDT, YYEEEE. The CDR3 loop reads CASSATGLAGELFF. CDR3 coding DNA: TGTGCCAGCAGCGCGACAGGCCTCGCCGGGGAGCTGTTTTTT.

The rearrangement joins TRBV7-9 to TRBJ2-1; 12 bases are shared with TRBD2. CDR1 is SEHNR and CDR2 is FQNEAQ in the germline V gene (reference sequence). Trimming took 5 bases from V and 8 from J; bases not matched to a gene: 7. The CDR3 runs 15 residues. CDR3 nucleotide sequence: TGTGCCAGCAGCGACGGACTAGCGGGATTTTATGAGCAGTTCTTC. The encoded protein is CASSDGLAGFYEQFF.

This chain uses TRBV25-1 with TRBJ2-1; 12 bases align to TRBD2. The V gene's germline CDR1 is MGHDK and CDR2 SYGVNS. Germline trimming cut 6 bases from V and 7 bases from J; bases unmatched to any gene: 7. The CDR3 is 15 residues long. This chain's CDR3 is CASRPLAGGRNEQFF. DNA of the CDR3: TGTGCCAGCAGGCCTCTAGCGGGGGGGCGGAATGAGCAGTTCTTC.

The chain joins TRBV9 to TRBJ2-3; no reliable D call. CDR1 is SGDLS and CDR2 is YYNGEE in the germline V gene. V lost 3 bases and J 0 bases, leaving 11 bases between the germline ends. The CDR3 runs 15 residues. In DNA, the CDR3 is TGTGCCAGCAGCGCCACATATCCTAGCACAGATACGCAGTATTTT. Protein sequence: CASSATYPSTDTQYF.

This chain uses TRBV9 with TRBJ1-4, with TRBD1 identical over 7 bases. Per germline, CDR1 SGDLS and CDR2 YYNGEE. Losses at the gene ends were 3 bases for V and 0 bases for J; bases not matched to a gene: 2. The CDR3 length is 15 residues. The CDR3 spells CASSAGQATNEKLFF. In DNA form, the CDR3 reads TGTGCCAGCAGCGCAGGACAGGCAACTAATGAAAAACTGTTTTTT.

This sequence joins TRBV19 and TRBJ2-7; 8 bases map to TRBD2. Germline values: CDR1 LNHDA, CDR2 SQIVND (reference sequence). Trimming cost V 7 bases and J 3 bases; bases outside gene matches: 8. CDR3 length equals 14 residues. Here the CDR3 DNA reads TGTGCCAGTAATCCGGGACTAGGTATCTACGAGCAGTACTTC. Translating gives CASNPGLGIYEQYF.

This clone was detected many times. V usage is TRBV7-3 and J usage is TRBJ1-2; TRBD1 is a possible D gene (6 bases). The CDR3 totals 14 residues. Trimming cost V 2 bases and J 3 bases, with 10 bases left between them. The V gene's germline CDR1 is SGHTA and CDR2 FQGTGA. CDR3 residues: CASSLGAGDYGYTF. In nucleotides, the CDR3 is TGTGCCAGCAGCTTAGGGGCAGGGGACTATGGCTACACCTTC. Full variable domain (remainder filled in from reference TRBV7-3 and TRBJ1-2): GAGVSQTPSNKVTEKGKYVELRCDPISGHTALYWYRQSLGQGPEFLIYFQGTGAADDSGLPNDRFFAVRPEGSVSTLKIQRTERGDSAVYLCASSLGAGDYGYTFGSGTRLTVV.

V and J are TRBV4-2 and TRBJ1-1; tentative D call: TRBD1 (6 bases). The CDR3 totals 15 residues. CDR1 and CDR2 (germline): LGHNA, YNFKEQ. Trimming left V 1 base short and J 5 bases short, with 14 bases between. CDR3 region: CASSQGGGGLTEAFF. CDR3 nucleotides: TGTGCCAGCAGCCAAGGTGGGGGGGGCTTAACTGAAGCTTTCTTT.

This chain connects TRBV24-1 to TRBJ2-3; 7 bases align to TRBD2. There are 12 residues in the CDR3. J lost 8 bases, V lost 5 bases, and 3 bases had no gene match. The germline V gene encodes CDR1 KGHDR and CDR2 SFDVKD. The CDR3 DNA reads TGTGCCACCAGTGCGGGCGGGGGTACGCAGTATTTT. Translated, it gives CATSAGGGTQYF.